The 20 T cell receptor beta chains below were found in one sample sequenced in a study of a mutant IDH1 vaccine in newly diagnosed glioma. Time point indicated: baseline, week 1 (first vaccination visit). The sample's treatment: pre-vaccination baseline after standard-of-care therapy. Profiled with immunoSEQ multiplex PCR; TCRdb holds only in-frame clones, not every one. The table shows tens of thousands of clones, with around 82% occurring only once. The material was peripheral blood mononuclear cells (PBMCs), obtained from a glioma patient treated with radiotherapy, temozolomide or both. These receptors came from a woman between 18 and 29 years old with glioma. Some clones in this sample may be carry-over from other donors' samples.

V gene TRBV4-2 combines with J gene TRBJ1-1, with a weak D call TRBD1 (6 bases). The CDR3 covers 19 residues. Germline CDR1 LGHNA, CDR2 YNFKEQ. Trimming cost V 0 bases and J 0 bases, with 20 bases left between them. This chain's CDR3 is CASSQEKGTLINMNTEAFF. Written as DNA, the CDR3 is TGTGCCAGCAGCCAAGAAAAGGGGACACTAATAAACATGAACACTGAAGCTTTCTTT.

The J gene is TRBJ2-7, the V gene TRBV6-5; TRBD2 agrees at 12 bases. Unmatched junction bases numbered 5, after V lost 6 bases and J lost 5 bases. Germline V lookup: CDR1 MNHEY, CDR2 SVGAGI. The CDR3 runs to 14 residues. CDR3 amino acids: CASSAWTSGNEQYF. The CDR3 region has the DNA TGTGCCAGCAGCGCTTGGACTAGCGGGAACGAGCAGTACTTC.

The chain's CDR3 is CASSYGSTQYF. In nucleotides, the CDR3 is TGTGCCAGCAGTTACGGGAGTACGCAGTATTTT. The V gene is TRBV6-5, the J gene TRBJ2-3, with D perhaps TRBD2 (5 bases). The CDR3 is made up of 11 amino acids. Germline CDR1 is MNHEY and CDR2 is SVGAGI. V lost 2 bases and J lost 8, with 5 bases in between.

This clone was picked up a small number of times. Other nucleotide sequences from this sample produce the same CDR3. This rearrangement joins TRBV7-2 to TRBJ2-7; the D gene is possibly TRBD2 (6 bases). CDR1 SGHTA and CDR2 FQGNSA come from the germline V gene. There are 12 residues in the CDR3. With 4 bases removed from V and 7 bases from J, the gap between germline ends came to 11 bases. The CDR3 DNA follows: TGTGCCAGCAGCTCTCCTGGGGGGGAGCAGTACTTC. It yields the protein CASSSPGGEQYF.

The rearrangement uses TRBV19 and TRBJ2-7; D might be TRBD2 (5 bases). Germline loops: CDR1 LNHDA, CDR2 SQIVND (reference sequence). V was shortened by 6 bases and J by 2 bases, with 11 bases between the two germline ends. There are 13 residues in the CDR3. This CDR3 is CASSRTSTYEQYF. The CDR3 nucleotides read TGTGCCAGTAGCCGGACTTCTACCTACGAGCAGTACTTC.

This chain joins TRBV29-1 and TRBJ1-2, with D tentatively TRBD1 (5 bases). The germline gives CDR1 SQVTM, CDR2 ANQGSEA. Trimming left V 6 bases short and J 3 bases short, with 8 bases between. The CDR3 extends over 11 amino acids. CDR3 sequence reads: CSVGRDYGYTF. The CDR3 region has the DNA TGCAGCGTAGGCAGGGACTATGGCTACACCTTC.

The V gene is TRBV18, the J gene TRBJ1-5, with 7 bases aligning to TRBD1. Germline lookup yields CDR1 KGHSH and CDR2 LQKENI. The CDR3 consists of 17 residues. After removal of 3 bases from V and 4 bases from J, the junction contained 12 bases not matched to a gene. CDR3 sequence (DNA): TGTGCCAGCTCACCGCTTCCCGGGCAGGGGGGGAATCAGCCCCAGCATTTT. Its translation: CASSPLPGQGGNQPQHF.

J is TRBJ1-6 and V is TRBV9; 8 bases are a match to TRBD1. CDR1 and CDR2 (germline): SGDLS, YYNGEE. CDR3 length: 16 amino acids. V gave up 3 bases and J gave up 14 bases; unmatched junction bases: 16. CDR3 in DNA: TGTGCCAGCAGCGCCCCACCGGGACAGGCTTTGTCAGCCCTCCACTTT. This sequence encodes CASSAPPGQALSALHF.

In DNA form, the CDR3 reads TGTGCCAGTAGTAAAGGGCAGAACACTGAAGCTTTCTTT. It yields the protein CASSKGQNTEAFF. The chain carries TRBV19 and TRBJ1-1; D not certain. Trimming took off 4 bases at V and 1 base at J, with 7 bases between the two ends. Germline assignment: CDR1 LNHDA and CDR2 SQIVND (reference sequence). The CDR3 runs 13 residues.

The chain joins TRBV5-4 to TRBJ1-6; D unclear. CDR3 length: 14 amino acids. CDR1 and CDR2 from the germline V gene are SGHNT and YYREEE (reference sequence). V was trimmed by 0 bases and J by 5 bases, leaving 6 bases between them. The CDR3 loop is CASSLERHNSPLHF. The DNA of the CDR3 is TGTGCCAGCAGCTTGGAACGACATAATTCACCCCTCCACTTT.

The rearrangement joins TRBV27 to TRBJ1-2, with no clear D. V was cut by 5 bases and J by 2 bases, with 9 bases left in between. CDR3 length: 13 amino acids. Germline CDR1 reads MNHEY; CDR2 reads SMNVEV (reference sequence). The CDR3 DNA reads TGTGCCAGCAGTCTAACTCCGAACTATGGCTACACCTTC. As protein: CASSLTPNYGYTF.

This clone was recorded only once. The V and J genes are TRBV5-1 and TRBJ1-1; D gene uncertain. This CDR3 comprises 13 residues. V was pared by 2 bases and J by 6 bases, with 11 bases between. Per germline, CDR1 SGHRS and CDR2 YFSETQ. The CDR3 coding sequence is TGCGCCAGCAGCTTACGCGATAGGGCTGAAGCTTTCTTT. Translation gives CASSLRDRAEAFF.

The J gene is TRBJ1-2, the V gene TRBV18, with D possibly TRBD1 on 5 matching bases. The CDR3 runs 15 residues. V was clipped by 0 bases and J by 3 bases, with 11 bases between them. Germline V lookup: CDR1 KGHSH, CDR2 LQKENI. The CDR3 region is CASSPPTGGYYGYTF. Here the CDR3 DNA reads TGTGCCAGCTCACCACCAACAGGAGGATACTATGGCTACACCTTC.

The chain links TRBV7-2 to TRBJ1-2, with 7 bases that match TRBD1. V lost 5 bases to trimming and J lost 6 bases; unmatched junction nucleotides: 12. The CDR3 spans 15 residues. The germline gives CDR1 SGHTA, CDR2 FQGNSA. The CDR3 loop reads CASSRELGQEDGYTF. CDR3 nucleotides: TGTGCCAGCAGCCGTGAATTAGGACAGGAGGATGGCTACACCTTC.

This CDR3 reads CASSSDRGYNYGYTF. Written as DNA, the CDR3 is TGTGCCAGCAGCTCCGACAGGGGCTACAACTATGGCTACACCTTC. This sequence joins TRBV7-9 and TRBJ1-2, with TRBD1 matching over 8 bases. Germline lookup yields CDR1 SEHNR and CDR2 FQNEAQ (reference sequence). The CDR3 is 15 residues long. The V segment lost 4 bases and the J segment 2 bases; nucleotides outside the gene matches: 6.

This clone was detected only once. CDR3 nucleotide sequence: TGTGCCAGCAGCTTAGCGGGAGGGAGCCTCGAGCAGTTCTTC. This sequence encodes CASSLAGGSLEQFF. This chain uses TRBV5-6 with TRBJ2-1, with 10 positions matching TRBD2. This CDR3 region has 14 residues. The ends lost 2 bases at V and 10 bases at J; junction bases unmatched: 6. Per the germline V gene, CDR1 is SGHDT and CDR2 is YYEEEE. Full variable domain (remainder filled in from reference TRBV5-6 and TRBJ2-1): DAGVTQSPTHLIKTRGQQVTLRCSPKSGHDTVSWYQQALGQGPQFIFQYYEEEERQRGNFPDRFSGHQFPNYSSELNVNALLLGDSALYLCASSLAGGSLEQFFGPGTRLTVL.

CDR3 protein: CASSLAGGGYTF. The CDR3 DNA follows: TGCGCCAGCAGCTTAGCAGGGGGCGGCTACACCTTC. This chain joins TRBV5-1 and TRBJ1-2; 8 bases are a match to TRBD1. The V gene's germline CDR1 is SGHRS and CDR2 YFSETQ. There are 12 residues in the CDR3. J was trimmed by 8 bases and V by 2 bases; bases with no gene match: 2.

This chain joins TRBV5-1 and TRBJ1-5; D unresolved. V lost 0 bases to trimming and J lost 6 bases, with 13 bases between them. This CDR3 region has 15 residues. Per germline, CDR1 SGHRS and CDR2 YFSETQ. The CDR3 sequence: CASSLEASVGQPQHF. CDR3 sequence (DNA): TGCGCCAGCAGCTTGGAGGCCAGTGTGGGTCAGCCCCAGCATTTT.

This clone was seen a handful of times. The J gene is TRBJ1-5, the V gene TRBV7-9; 11 nucleotides agree with TRBD1. The V and J ends lost 1 base and 4 bases, in that order; junction bases with no gene match: 6. CDR1 is SEHNR and CDR2 is FQNEAQ in the germline V gene (reference sequence). The CDR3 covers 17 residues. CDR3 sequence: CASSLGTGTGGNQPQHF. CDR3 coding DNA: TGTGCCAGCAGCTTAGGAACTGGGACAGGGGGGAATCAGCCCCAGCATTTT.

Comments on this clone: This sample also contains other DNA sequences that code for the same CDR3. The CDR3 region is CASSYSGSNQPQHF. The CDR3, as DNA: TGTGCCAGCAGTTACTCCGGAAGCAATCAGCCCCAGCATTTT. This chain connects TRBV6-5 to TRBJ1-5, with no clear D. Per germline, CDR1 MNHEY and CDR2 SVGAGI. Between the trimmed V and J ends, which lost 0 bases and 1 base, there was a span of 4 bases. CDR3 length: 14 residues.